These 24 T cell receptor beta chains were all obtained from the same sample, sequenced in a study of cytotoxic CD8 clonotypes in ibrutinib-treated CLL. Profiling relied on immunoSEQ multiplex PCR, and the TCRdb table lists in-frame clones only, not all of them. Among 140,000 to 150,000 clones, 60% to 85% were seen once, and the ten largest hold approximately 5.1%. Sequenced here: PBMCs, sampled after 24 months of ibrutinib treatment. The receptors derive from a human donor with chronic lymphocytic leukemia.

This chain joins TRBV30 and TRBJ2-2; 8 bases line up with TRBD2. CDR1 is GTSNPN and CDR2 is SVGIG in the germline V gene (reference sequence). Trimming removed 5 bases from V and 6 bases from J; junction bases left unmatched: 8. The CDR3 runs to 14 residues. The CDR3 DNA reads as TGTGCCTGGGAAGCGGGGGAAGGGGCCGGGGAGCTGTTTTTT. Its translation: CAWEAGEGAGELFF.

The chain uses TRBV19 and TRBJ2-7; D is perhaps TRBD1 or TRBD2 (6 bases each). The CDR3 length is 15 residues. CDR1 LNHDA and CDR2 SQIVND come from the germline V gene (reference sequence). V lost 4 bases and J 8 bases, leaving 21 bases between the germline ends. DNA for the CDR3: TGTGCCAGTAGTAGGGTCGGGGGCTCCCCTCGGCAGCAGTACTTC. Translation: CASSRVGGSPRQQYF.

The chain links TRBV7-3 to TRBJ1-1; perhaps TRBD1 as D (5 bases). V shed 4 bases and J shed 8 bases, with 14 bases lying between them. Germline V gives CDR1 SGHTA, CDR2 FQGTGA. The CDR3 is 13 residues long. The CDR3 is CASSSPGAAEAFF. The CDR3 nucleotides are TGTGCCAGCAGCTCCCCCGGGGCGGCAGAAGCTTTCTTT.

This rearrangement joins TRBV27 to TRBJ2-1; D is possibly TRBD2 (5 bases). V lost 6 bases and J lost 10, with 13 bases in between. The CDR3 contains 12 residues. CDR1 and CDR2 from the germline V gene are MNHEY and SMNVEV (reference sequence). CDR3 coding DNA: TGTGCCAGCAGCCGAGGCGGGCGGGAGCAGTTCTTC. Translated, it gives CASSRGGREQFF.

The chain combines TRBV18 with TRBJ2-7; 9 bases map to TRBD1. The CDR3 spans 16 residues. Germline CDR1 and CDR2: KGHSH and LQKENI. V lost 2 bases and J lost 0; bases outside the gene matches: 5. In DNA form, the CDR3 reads TGTGCCAGCTCACCATTGGGGACAGGGAACTCCTACGAGCAGTACTTC. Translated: CASSPLGTGNSYEQYF. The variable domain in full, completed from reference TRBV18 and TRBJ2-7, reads NAGVMQNPRHLVRRRGQEARLRCSPMKGHSHVYWYRQLPEEGLKFMVYLQKENIIDESGMPKERFSAEFPKEGPSILRIQQVVRGDSAAYFCASSPLGTGNSYEQYFGPGTRLTVT.

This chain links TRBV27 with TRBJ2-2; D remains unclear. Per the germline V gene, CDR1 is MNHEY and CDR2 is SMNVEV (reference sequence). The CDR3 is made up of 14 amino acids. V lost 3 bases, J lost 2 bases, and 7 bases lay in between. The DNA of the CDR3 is TGTGCCAGCAGTTTCCGGGCCAACACCGGGGAGCTGTTTTTT. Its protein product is CASSFRANTGELFF.

CDR3 nucleotide sequence: TGTGCCAAGGGGATGGGGCCCCGTGGGATGGCCCAGTACTTC. It codes for CAKGMGPRGMAQYF. The chain links TRBV11-2 to TRBJ2-5; D perhaps matches TRBD1 (5 bases). Germline loops: CDR1 SGHAT, CDR2 FQNNGV. The CDR3 spans 14 residues. V was shortened by 10 bases and J by 9 bases, with 24 bases between the two germline ends. Full variable domain (missing parts from reference TRBV11-2 and TRBJ2-5): EAGVAQSPRYKIIEKRQSVAFWCNPISGHATLYWYQQILGQGPKLLIQFQNNGVVDDSQLPKDRFSAERLKGVDSTLKIQPAKLEDSAVYLCAKGMGPRGMAQYFGPGTRLLVL.

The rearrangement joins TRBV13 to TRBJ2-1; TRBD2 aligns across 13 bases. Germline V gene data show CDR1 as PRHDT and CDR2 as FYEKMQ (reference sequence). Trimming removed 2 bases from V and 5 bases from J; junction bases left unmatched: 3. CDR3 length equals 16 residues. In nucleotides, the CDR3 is TGTGCCAGCAGCTTATGGGGACTAGCGGGGAACAATGAGCAGTTCTTC. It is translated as CASSLWGLAGNNEQFF.

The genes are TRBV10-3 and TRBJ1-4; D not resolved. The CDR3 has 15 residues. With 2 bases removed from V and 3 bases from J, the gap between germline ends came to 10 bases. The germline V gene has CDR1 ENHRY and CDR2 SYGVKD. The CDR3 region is CAISERKGANEKLFF. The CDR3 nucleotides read TGTGCCATCAGTGAGCGGAAGGGAGCTAATGAAAAACTGTTTTTT.

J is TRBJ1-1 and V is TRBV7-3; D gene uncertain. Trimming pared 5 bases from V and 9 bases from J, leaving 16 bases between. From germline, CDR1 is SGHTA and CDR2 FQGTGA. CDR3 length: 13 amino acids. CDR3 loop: CASSPLGTDKAFF. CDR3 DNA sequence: TGTGCCAGCAGCCCCCTGGGAACCGACAAAGCTTTCTTT.

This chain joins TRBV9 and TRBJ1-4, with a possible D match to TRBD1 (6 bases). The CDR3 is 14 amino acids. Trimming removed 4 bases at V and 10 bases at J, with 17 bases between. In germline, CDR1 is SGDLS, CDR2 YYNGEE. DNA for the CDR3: TGTGCCAGCAGCCCCGGACAGCCGGGGTCAAAACTGTTTTTT. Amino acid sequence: CASSPGQPGSKLFF.

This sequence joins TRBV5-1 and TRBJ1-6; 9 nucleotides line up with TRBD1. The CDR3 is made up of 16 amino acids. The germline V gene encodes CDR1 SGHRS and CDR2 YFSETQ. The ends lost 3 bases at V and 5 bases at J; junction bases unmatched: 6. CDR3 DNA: TGCGCCAGCAGCTCGGGGACAGGGTTAAATAATTCACCCCTCCACTTT. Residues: CASSSGTGLNNSPLHF.

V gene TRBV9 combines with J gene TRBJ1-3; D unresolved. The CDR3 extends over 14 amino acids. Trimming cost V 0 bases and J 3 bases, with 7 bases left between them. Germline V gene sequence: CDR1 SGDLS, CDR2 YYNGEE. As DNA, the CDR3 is TGTGCCAGCAGCGTAGGGCGGGGTGGAAACACCATATATTTT. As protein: CASSVGRGGNTIYF.

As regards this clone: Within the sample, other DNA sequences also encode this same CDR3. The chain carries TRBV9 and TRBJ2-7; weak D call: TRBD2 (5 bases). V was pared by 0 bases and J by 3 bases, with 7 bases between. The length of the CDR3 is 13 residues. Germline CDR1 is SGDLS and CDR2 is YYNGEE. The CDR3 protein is CASSVGGSYEQYF. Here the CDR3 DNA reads TGTGCCAGCAGCGTAGGAGGGAGCTACGAGCAGTACTTC.

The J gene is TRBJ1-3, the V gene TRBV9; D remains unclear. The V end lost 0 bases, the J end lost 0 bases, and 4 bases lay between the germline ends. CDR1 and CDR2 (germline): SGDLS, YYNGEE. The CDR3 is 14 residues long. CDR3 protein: CASSVGISGNTIYF. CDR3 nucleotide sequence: TGTGCCAGCAGCGTAGGGATCTCTGGAAACACCATATATTTT.

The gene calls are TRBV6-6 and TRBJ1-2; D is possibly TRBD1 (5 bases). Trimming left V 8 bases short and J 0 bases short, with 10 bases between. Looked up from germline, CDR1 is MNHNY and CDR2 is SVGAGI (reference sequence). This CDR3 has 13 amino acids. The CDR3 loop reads CASGDRANYGYTF. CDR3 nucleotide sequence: TGTGCCAGCGGGGACCGAGCTAACTATGGCTACACCTTC.

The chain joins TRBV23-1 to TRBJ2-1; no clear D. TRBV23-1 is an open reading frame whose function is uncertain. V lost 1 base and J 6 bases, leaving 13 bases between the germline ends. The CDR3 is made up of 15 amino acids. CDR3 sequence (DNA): TGCGCCAGCAGTCAATTCGCTAAAGTTTCCAATGAGCAGTTCTTC. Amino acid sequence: CASSQFAKVSNEQFF.

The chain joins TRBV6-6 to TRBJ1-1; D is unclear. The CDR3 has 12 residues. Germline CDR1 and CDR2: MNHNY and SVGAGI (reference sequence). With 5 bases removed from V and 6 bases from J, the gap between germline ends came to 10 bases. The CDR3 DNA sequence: TGTGCCAGCAGTACCATGCCCTCTGAAGCTTTCTTT. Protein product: CASSTMPSEAFF.

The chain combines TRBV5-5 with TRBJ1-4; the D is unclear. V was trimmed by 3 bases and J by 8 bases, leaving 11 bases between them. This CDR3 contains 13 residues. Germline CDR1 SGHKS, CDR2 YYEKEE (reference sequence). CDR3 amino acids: CASSSGPGEKLFF. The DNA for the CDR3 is TGTGCCAGCAGCTCAGGACCGGGAGAAAAACTGTTTTTT.

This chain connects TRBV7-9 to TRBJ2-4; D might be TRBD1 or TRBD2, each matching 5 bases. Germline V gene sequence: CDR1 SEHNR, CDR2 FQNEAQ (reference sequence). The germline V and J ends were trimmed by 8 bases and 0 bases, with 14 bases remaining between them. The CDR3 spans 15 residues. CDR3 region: CASVPGTGAKNIQYF. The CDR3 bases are TGTGCCAGCGTCCCTGGGACGGGAGCCAAAAACATTCAGTACTTC.

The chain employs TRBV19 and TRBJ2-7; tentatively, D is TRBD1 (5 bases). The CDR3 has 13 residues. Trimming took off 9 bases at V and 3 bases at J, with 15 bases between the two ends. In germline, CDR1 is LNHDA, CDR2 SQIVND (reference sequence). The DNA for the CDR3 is TGTGCCAGCGCTCCGGCAGGGATCTACGAGCAGTACTTC. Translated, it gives CASAPAGIYEQYF.

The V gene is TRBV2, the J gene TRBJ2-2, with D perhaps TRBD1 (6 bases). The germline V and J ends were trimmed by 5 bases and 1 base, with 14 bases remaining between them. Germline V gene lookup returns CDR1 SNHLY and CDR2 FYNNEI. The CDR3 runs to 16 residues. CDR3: CASSIRAGVNTGELFF. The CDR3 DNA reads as TGTGCCAGCAGTATTCGGGCAGGGGTGAACACCGGGGAGCTGTTTTTT.

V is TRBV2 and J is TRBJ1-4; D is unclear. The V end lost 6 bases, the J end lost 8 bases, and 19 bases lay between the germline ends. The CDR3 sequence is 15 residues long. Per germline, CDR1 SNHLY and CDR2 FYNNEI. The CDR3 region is CASRARPGGAEKLFF. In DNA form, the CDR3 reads TGTGCCAGCAGGGCCCGCCCGGGCGGAGCGGAAAAACTGTTTTTT.

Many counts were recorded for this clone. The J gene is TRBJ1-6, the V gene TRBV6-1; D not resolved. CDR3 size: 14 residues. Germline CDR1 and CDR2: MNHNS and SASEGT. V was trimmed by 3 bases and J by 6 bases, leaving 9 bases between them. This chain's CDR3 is CASSEKVLNSPLHF. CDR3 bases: TGTGCCAGCAGTGAGAAGGTCCTTAATTCACCCCTCCACTTT.